A selection of T cell receptor beta chains follows, all from one sample in a study of neurological immune-mediated disorders. TCRdb analysed the 5' RACE reads with MiXCR anew, one entry per CDR3 protein. The sample holds about 92,000 distinct CDR3 sequences, around 3.6% seen once. Sequences were obtained from PBMCs. All receptors come from a woman between 45 and 65 years old with multiple sclerosis. The CDR3 runs from the conserved cysteine through the conserved F or W. Fields, in order: J gene, V gene, clone size, D gene, CDR3 protein, CDR3 DNA. D genes are given only for firm matches. A row's size may be missing; if present it is once, few, many or a size class.

J gene: TRBJ1-4
V gene: TRBV11-2
clone size: many
D gene: TRBD1
CDR3 protein: CASSLDLGTGGEKLFF
CDR3 DNA: TGTGCCAGCAGCTTAGATCTCGGGACAGGGGGTGAAAAACTGTTTTTT

J gene: TRBJ2-5
V gene: TRBV12-3/TRBV12-4
clone size: many
D gene: TRBD2
CDR3 protein: CASSPLLAEVGETQYF
CDR3 DNA: TGTGCCAGCAGTCCCCTACTAGCGGAGGTTGGAGAGACCCAGTACTTC

J gene: TRBJ1-2
V gene: TRBV20-1
clone size: few
D gene: TRBD1
CDR3 protein: CSARRQGSNYGYTF
CDR3 DNA: TGCAGTGCTAGACGACAGGGGTCTAACTATGGCTACACCTTC

J gene: TRBJ2-4
V gene: TRBV20-1
clone size: many
D gene: NA
CDR3 protein: CSASPGLAKNIQYF
CDR3 DNA: TGCAGTGCTTCCCCGGGACTAGCCAAAAACATTCAGTACTTC

J gene: TRBJ2-7
V gene: TRBV6-6
clone size: many
D gene: NA
CDR3 protein: CASSYSAPSVQYF
CDR3 DNA: TGTGCCAGCAGTTACTCGGCCCCCTCGGTGCAGTACTTC

J gene: TRBJ2-1
V gene: TRBV28
clone size: many
D gene: NA
CDR3 protein: CASSLLTDEQFF
CDR3 DNA: TGTGCCAGCAGTTTGTTAACAGATGAGCAGTTCTTC

J gene: TRBJ2-7
V gene: TRBV7-2
clone size: many
D gene: TRBD1
CDR3 protein: CASSPRQGAIHEQYF
CDR3 DNA: TGTGCCAGCAGCCCCAGACAGGGGGCTATCCACGAGCAGTACTTC

J gene: TRBJ2-5
V gene: TRBV4-2
clone size: many
D gene: NA
CDR3 protein: CASSPETGETQYF
CDR3 DNA: TGTGCCAGCAGCCCCGAAACCGGTGAGACCCAGTACTTC

J gene: TRBJ2-3
V gene: TRBV2
clone size: many
D gene: TRBD1
CDR3 protein: CASSERTGGEDTQYF
CDR3 DNA: TGTGCCAGCAGTGAACGGACAGGGGGCGAAGATACGCAGTATTTT

J gene: TRBJ1-1
V gene: TRBV6-5
clone size: many
D gene: NA
CDR3 protein: CASSYLGVAEAFF
CDR3 DNA: TGTGCCAGCAGTTATTTGGGGGTAGCTGAAGCTTTCTTT

J gene: TRBJ1-5
V gene: TRBV7-2
clone size: many
D gene: NA
CDR3 protein: CASSDRGNQPQHF
CDR3 DNA: TGTGCCAGCAGCGACCGGGGCAATCAGCCCCAGCATTTT

J gene: TRBJ2-3
V gene: TRBV6-6
clone size: NA
D gene: TRBD2
CDR3 protein: CASSYGLAGNTDTQYF
CDR3 DNA: TGTGCCAGCAGTTACGGTCTAGCGGGGAACACAGATACGCAGTATTTT

J gene: TRBJ2-5
V gene: TRBV29-1
clone size: many
D gene: NA
CDR3 protein: CSGQQGTYQETQYF
CDR3 DNA: TGCAGCGGGCAGCAGGGAACGTACCAAGAGACCCAGTACTTC

J gene: TRBJ1-1
V gene: TRBV5-1
clone size: many
D gene: NA
CDR3 protein: CASSLLGANTEAFF
CDR3 DNA: TGCGCCAGCAGCTTGTTAGGTGCGAACACTGAAGCTTTCTTT

J gene: TRBJ2-7
V gene: TRBV12-3/TRBV12-4
clone size: many
D gene: NA
CDR3 protein: CASSPPALAVYEQYF
CDR3 DNA: TGTGCCAGCAGTCCCCCGGCCCTAGCTGTATACGAGCAGTACTTC

J gene: TRBJ1-1
V gene: TRBV5-6
clone size: many
D gene: NA
CDR3 protein: CASSRYTEAFF
CDR3 DNA: TGTGCCAGCAGCCGATACACTGAAGCTTTCTTT

J gene: TRBJ1-1
V gene: TRBV4-3
clone size: few
D gene: NA
CDR3 protein: CASRLDPLNTEAFF
CDR3 DNA: TGCGCCAGCAGGCTAGACCCTCTGAACACTGAAGCTTTCTTT

J gene: TRBJ1-5
V gene: TRBV12-3/TRBV12-4
clone size: many
D gene: TRBD1
CDR3 protein: CASSYWDSSNQPQHF
CDR3 DNA: TGTGCCAGCAGTTATTGGGACAGCTCCAATCAGCCCCAGCATTTT

J gene: TRBJ2-1
V gene: TRBV5-1
clone size: many
D gene: NA
CDR3 protein: CASSLATGVHNEQFF
CDR3 DNA: TGCGCCAGCAGCTTGGCCACCGGGGTCCACAATGAGCAGTTCTTC